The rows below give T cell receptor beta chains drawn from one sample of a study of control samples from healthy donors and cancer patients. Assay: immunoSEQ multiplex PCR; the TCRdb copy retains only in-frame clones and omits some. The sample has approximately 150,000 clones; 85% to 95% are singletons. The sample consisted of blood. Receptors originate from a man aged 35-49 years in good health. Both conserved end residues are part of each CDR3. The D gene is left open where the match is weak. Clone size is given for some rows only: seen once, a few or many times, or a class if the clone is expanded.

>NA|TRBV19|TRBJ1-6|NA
TGTGCCAGTAGCCTCATGGATAATTCACCCCTCCACTTT
CASSLMDNSPLHF
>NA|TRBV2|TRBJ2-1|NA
TGTGCCTGCGCGCGGCGGGACTCAGCTCCTGAGCAGTTCTTC
CACARRDSAPEQFF
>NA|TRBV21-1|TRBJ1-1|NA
TGTGCCAGCAGCAAAGGGGCCTTGTTTGAAGCTTTCTTT
CASSKGALFEAFF
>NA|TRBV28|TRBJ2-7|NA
TGTGCCAGCAGTGGGGGCGGGGCATACGAGCAGTACTTC
CASSGGGAYEQYF
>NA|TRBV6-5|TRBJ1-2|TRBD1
TGTGCCAGCAGTTACCATTACGGGACAGATTATGGCTACACCTTC
CASSYHYGTDYGYTF
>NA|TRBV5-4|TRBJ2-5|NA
TGTGCCTTGACGACGGGGGCCGGGGGAGTGGGAGGGGAGACCCAGTACTTC
CALTTGAGGVGGETQYF
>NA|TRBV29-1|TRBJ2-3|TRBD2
TGCAGCGTTGAATATTTTAAAGGGACTAGCGGGAGCGTAAATACGCAGTATTTT
CSVEYFKGTSGSVNTQYF
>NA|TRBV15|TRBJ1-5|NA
TGTGCCACCAGGGCTACAGTCACTAGCAATCAGCCCCAGCATTTT
CATRATVTSNQPQHF
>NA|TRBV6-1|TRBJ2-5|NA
TGTGCCAGCAGTGATATCGGACACGTAGAGACCCAGTACTTC
CASSDIGHVETQYF
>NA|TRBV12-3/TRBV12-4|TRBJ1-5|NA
TGTGCCAGCAGCAACCCGGGTCAGCCCCAGCATTTT
CASSNPGQPQHF
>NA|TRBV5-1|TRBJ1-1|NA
TGCGCCAGCAGCTTGGAGGGGCCAGGGTGGACTGAAGCTTTCTTT
CASSLEGPGWTEAFF
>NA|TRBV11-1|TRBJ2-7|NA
TGTGCCAGCAGCTTAGACAAGGGAGGAAGGTACGAGCAGTACTTC
CASSLDKGGRYEQYF
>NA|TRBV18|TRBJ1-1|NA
TGTGCCAGCTCGACAGGGAACACTGAAGCTTTCTTT
CASSTGNTEAFF
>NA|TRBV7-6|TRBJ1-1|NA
TGTGCCAGCAGCGTCGGGCCATCGGAGGAAGCTTTCTTT
CASSVGPSEEAFF
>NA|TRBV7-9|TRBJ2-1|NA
TGTGCCAGCAGCTTATTGGGGAGCCACAATGAGCAGTTCTTC
CASSLLGSHNEQFF
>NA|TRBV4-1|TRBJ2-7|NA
TGCGCCAGCAGCTTTAGGGAAACCGTCTACGAGCAGTACTTC
CASSFRETVYEQYF
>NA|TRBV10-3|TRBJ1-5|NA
TGTGCCATCAGTGATCAGGGCCTCAATCAGCCCCAGCATTTT
CAISDQGLNQPQHF
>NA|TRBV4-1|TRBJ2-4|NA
TGCGCCAGCAACTCCCCCGCGGGCCAAGGTTATAGAAAAAACATTCAGTACTTC
CASNSPAGQGYRKNIQYF
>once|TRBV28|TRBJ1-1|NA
TGTGCCAGCAGTTTAAAGGAGGACCGGGGGGACACTGAAGCTTTCTTT
CASSLKEDRGDTEAFF
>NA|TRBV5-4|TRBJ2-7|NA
TGTGCCAGCAGCGGGCCTGGCTACGAGCAGTACTTC
CASSGPGYEQYF
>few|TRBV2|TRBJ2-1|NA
TGTGCCAGCAGTCGCAGGGGTCACAGCTCCTACAATGAGCAGTTCTTC
CASSRRGHSSYNEQFF
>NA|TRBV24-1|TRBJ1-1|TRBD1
TGTGCCACCAGTGACCCCGGACAGGGGGCTGAAGCTTTCTTT
CATSDPGQGAEAFF
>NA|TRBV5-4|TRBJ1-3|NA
TGTGCCAGCAGCTTGGAGGGGACTGGAAACACCATATATTTT
CASSLEGTGNTIYF
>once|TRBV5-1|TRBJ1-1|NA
TGCGCCAGCAGCACCGGGCCAGGCAGGAGCACTGAAGCTTTCTTT
CASSTGPGRSTEAFF
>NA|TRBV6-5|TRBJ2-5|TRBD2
TGTGCCAGCAGGGGACTAGCGGGGGGCCAAGAGACCCAGTACTTC
CASRGLAGGQETQYF
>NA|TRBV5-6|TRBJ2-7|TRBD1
TGTGCCAGCAGCGCAACCGGGACAGGGGTTTACGAGCAGTACTTC
CASSATGTGVYEQYF
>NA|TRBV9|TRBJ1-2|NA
TGTGCCAGCAGCGGCCCAGTATTCTTCGGGGACGTAGTTGGAGGCTACACCTTC
CASSGPVFFGDVVGGYTF
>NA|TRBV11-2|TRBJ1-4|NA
TGTGCCAGCAGCTTAGAATACGGGGTTCAGGAAAAACTGTTTTTT
CASSLEYGVQEKLFF
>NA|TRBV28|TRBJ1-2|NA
TGTGCCAGCAGTCCGACCTCCTATGGCTACACCTTC
CASSPTSYGYTF
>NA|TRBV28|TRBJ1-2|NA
TGTGCCAGCAGTTTATGGGAGGACTATGGCTACACCTTC
CASSLWEDYGYTF
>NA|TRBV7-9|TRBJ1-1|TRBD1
TGTGCCAGCAGCTCAGGGGGGACTGAAGCTTTCTTT
CASSSGGTEAFF
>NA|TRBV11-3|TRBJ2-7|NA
TGTGCCAGCAGCCCCGGGGGCTCGGGTTACGAGCAGTACTTC
CASSPGGSGYEQYF
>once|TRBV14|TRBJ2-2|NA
TGTGCCAGCAGCCCCTCTAGGTCCGGGGAGCTGTTTTTT
CASSPSRSGELFF
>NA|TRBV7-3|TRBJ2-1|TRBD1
TGTGCCAGCAGCTTAATCCCGGGACAGGGGTCAATAAATGAGCAGTTCTTC
CASSLIPGQGSINEQFF
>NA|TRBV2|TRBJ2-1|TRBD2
TGTGCCAGCACCCTAGGGTGGCGGGGGTCCTACAATGAGCAGTTCTTC
CASTLGWRGSYNEQFF
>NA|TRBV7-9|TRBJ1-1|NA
TGTGCCAGCAGCCCAGGACCTATGAACACTGAAGCTTTCTTT
CASSPGPMNTEAFF
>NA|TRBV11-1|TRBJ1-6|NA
TGTGCCAGCAGCTTAGAAAAGAGGGGCTCACCCCTCCACTTT
CASSLEKRGSPLHF
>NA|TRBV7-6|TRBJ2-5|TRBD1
TGTGCCAGCAGCAGGTGGGACAGGGTACAAGAGACCCAGTACTTC
CASSRWDRVQETQYF
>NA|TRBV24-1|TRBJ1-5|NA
TGTGCCACCAGTGATTGGCAAGGGACGGGGAATCAGCCCCAGCATTTT
CATSDWQGTGNQPQHF
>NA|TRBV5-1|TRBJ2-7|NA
TGCGCCAGCAGCTTGGACCCCCAGCCCTACGAGCAGTACTTC
CASSLDPQPYEQYF
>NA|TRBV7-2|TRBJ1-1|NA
TGTGCCAGCAGCTTCGATAACACTGAAGCTTTCTTT
CASSFDNTEAFF
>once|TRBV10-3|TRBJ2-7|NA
TGTGCCGCCCAAGGGCTATACGAGCAGTACTTC
CAAQGLYEQYF
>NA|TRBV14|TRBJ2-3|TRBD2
TGTGCCAGCAGCTCTTTTCTAGCGGGAGTAGGATTCGGCACAGATACGCAGTATTTT
CASSSFLAGVGFGTDTQYF
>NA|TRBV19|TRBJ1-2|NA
TGTGCCAGTAGCAACCGGACAGAAGGCTACACCTTC
CASSNRTEGYTF